This entry lists 14 T cell receptor beta chains sequenced from one sample in a study of T cell repertoires in cytomegalovirus infection. The antigens of these receptors remain unknown. TCRdb re-called the reads with MiXCR, one entry per CDR3 protein. The sample consists of about a million distinct CDR3 sequences, less than 35% of them appearing once. Sequencing used cultured CD8+ T cells from PBMCs, obtained from culture after CMV antigen stimulation. These receptors came from a human donor in good health (CMV status not recorded). Some clones in this sample may be carry-over from other donors' samples.

The rearrangement links TRBV20-1 to TRBJ2-1; 8 bases map to TRBD2. The V gene end was trimmed by 0 bases and the J gene end by 0 bases; junction bases not matched to a gene: 10. The CDR3 runs 18 residues. The germline V gene has CDR1 DFQATT and CDR2 SNEGSKA (reference sequence). The CDR3 loop is CSARDFGGATSSYNEQFF. In nucleotides, the CDR3 is TGCAGTGCTAGAGATTTCGGGGGGGCAACTAGCTCCTACAATGAGCAGTTCTTC.

There are a few counts of this clonotype. The chain has TRBV19 and TRBJ1-6, with 8 positions matching TRBD1. J gave up 4 bases and V 1 base, and 6 bases lay outside the gene matches. The V gene's germline CDR1 is LNHDA and CDR2 SQIVND (reference sequence). The CDR3 spans 17 residues. DNA of the CDR3: TGTGCCAGTAGTATAGGGGACAGGACGGCATATAATTCACCCCTCCACTTT. It translates to CASSIGDRTAYNSPLHF.

This clonotype was recorded a few times. The chain couples TRBV19 to TRBJ1-2, with D possibly being TRBD1 (6 bases). V gave up 6 bases and J gave up 3 bases, with 23 bases separating them. The CDR3 is made up of 17 amino acids. Looked up from germline, CDR1 is LNHDA and CDR2 is SQIVND (reference sequence). The CDR3 protein is CASSSRRFRGPDYGYTF. The CDR3 bases are TGTGCCAGTAGCTCGCGCCGATTCAGGGGACCTGACTATGGCTACACCTTC.

This chain connects TRBV29-1 to TRBJ2-1; 8 positions agree with TRBD1. The CDR3 totals 14 residues. Trimming took 8 bases from V and 6 from J; bases not matched to a gene: 12. Germline CDR1 reads SQVTM; CDR2 reads ANQGSEA. The chain's CDR3 is CSTPGQGALNEQFF. The CDR3 region has the DNA TGCAGCACCCCCGGGCAGGGGGCACTCAATGAGCAGTTCTTC.

The table lists this clonotype with many counts. The chain has TRBV7-2 and TRBJ2-2; TRBD1 agrees at 7 bases. Trimming at V came to 3 bases and at J to 3 bases, leaving 13 bases not matched to a gene. CDR1 SGHTA and CDR2 FQGNSA come from the germline V gene. This CDR3 has 18 residues. CDR3 sequence (DNA): TGTGCCAGCAGCTTGGCAGACAGGGTAAAGTTGTACACCGGGGAGCTGTTTTTT. Protein product: CASSLADRVKLYTGELFF.

This clonotype showed up many times. V gene TRBV12-3 or TRBV12-4 combines with J gene TRBJ2-6; 7 bases are shared with TRBD1. This CDR3 has 17 amino acids. Unmatched junction bases numbered 7, after V lost 5 bases and J lost 0 bases. In DNA form, the CDR3 reads TGTGCCAGCAGTCCCGGGACAGCCCCCTCTGGGGCCAACGTCCTGACTTTC. This gives the protein CASSPGTAPSGANVLTF.

This clonotype was picked up a small number of times. The V call is TRBV7-9, the J call TRBJ2-1; perhaps D is TRBD1 or TRBD2 (5 bases each). Germline assignment: CDR1 SEHNR and CDR2 FQNEAQ (reference sequence). This CDR3 is 16 amino acids long. Trimming pared 5 bases from V and 6 bases from J, leaving 20 bases between. For the CDR3, the DNA is TGTGCCAGCAGCCTTCCTCCCGGGACGAGCATCAATGAGCAGTTCTTC. Translation gives CASSLPPGTSINEQFF.

The count of this clonotype is one. The chain joins TRBV19 to TRBJ2-1; no definite D call. In germline, CDR1 is LNHDA, CDR2 SQIVND (reference sequence). The CDR3 runs 14 residues. The V and J ends lost 0 bases and 2 bases respectively, with 5 bases between them. CDR3 protein: CASSIDRPYNEQFF. The CDR3 DNA reads as TGTGCCAGTAGTATAGATCGGCCCTACAATGAGCAGTTCTTC.

A few counts support this clonotype. The chain uses TRBV11-2 and TRBJ2-1; no reliable D call. Trimming shortened V by 3 bases and J by 0 bases, and 6 bases separated the two germline ends. From germline, CDR1 is SGHAT and CDR2 FQNNGV. This CDR3 contains 14 residues. Here the CDR3 DNA reads TGTGCCAGCAGCTTTTATGCCTCCTACAATGAGCAGTTCTTC. The encoded protein is CASSFYASYNEQFF.

This sequence joins TRBV10-2 and TRBJ1-2; possible D gene TRBD1, 5 bases. The CDR3 contains 15 residues. CDR1 and CDR2 (germline): WSHSY, SAAADI. V was pared by 4 bases and J by 3 bases, with 15 bases between. CDR3 sequence (DNA): TGCGCCAGCAGTGTATCCCATGGGGGACACTATGGCTACACCTTC. Translating it yields CASSVSHGGHYGYTF.

This clonotype was counted ten times or more. The V gene is TRBV7-9, the J gene TRBJ1-1; possibly TRBD1 for D (6 bases). This CDR3 has 15 amino acids. Trimming removed 1 base at V and 1 base at J, with 10 bases between. Germline lookup yields CDR1 SEHNR and CDR2 FQNEAQ (reference sequence). The DNA for the CDR3 is TGTGCCAGCAGCTTAGGGGTAGGGGGGAACACTGAAGCTTTCTTT. Translating it yields CASSLGVGGNTEAFF.

There are a few counts of this clonotype. V usage is TRBV12-3 or TRBV12-4 and J usage is TRBJ1-1; 8 bases line up with TRBD1. The CDR3 is 16 amino acids. J was trimmed by 7 bases and V by 3 bases; bases with no gene match: 13. The CDR3 sequence is CASSFFRGRGSFEAFF. DNA of the CDR3: TGTGCCAGCAGTTTTTTCAGGGGGCGAGGCTCCTTTGAAGCTTTCTTT.

A note on this clonotype: A read error may explain this, as a much larger clone is one base away. V usage is TRBV19 and J usage is TRBJ2-6; the D gene is possibly TRBD1 (6 bases). CDR1 and CDR2 (germline): LNHDA, SQIVND (reference sequence). V lost 3 bases to trimming and J lost 2 bases, with 17 bases between them. The CDR3 has 18 residues. CDR3 protein: CASSIGGTRYAGANVLTF. CDR3 coding DNA: TGTGCCAGTAGTATTGGTGGGACAAGGTATGCTGGGGCCAACGTCCTGACTTTC.

The V gene is TRBV7-9, the J gene TRBJ2-2, with a weak D call TRBD1 (7 bases). Trimming pared 8 bases from V and 0 bases from J, leaving 28 bases between. The CDR3 runs 20 residues. CDR1 is SEHNR, CDR2 FQNEAQ, per germline (reference sequence). The DNA of the CDR3 is TGTGCCAGCCCCCCCTACAGGGGCGACTACGGGGGTGCGAACACCGGGGAGCTGTTTTTT. Its translation is CASPPYRGDYGGANTGELFF.